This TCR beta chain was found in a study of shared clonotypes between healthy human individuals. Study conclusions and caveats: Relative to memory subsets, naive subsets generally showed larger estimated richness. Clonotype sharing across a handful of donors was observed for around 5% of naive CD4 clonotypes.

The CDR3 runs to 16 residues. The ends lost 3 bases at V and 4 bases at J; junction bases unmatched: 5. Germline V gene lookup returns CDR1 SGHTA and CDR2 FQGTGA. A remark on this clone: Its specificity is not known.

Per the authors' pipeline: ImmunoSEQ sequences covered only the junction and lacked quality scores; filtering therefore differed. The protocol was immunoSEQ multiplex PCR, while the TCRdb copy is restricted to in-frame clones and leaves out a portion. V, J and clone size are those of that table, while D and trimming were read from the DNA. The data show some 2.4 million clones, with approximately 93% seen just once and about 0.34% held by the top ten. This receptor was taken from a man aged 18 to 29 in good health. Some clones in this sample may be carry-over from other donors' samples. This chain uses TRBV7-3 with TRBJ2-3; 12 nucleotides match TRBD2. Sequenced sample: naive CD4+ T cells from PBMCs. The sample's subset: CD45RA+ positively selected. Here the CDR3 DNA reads TGTGCCAGCAGCTTCCTAGCGGGAGGGGCGCCAGATACGCAGTATTTT. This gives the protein CASSFLAGGAPDTQYF. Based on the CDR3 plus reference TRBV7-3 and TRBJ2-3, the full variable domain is GAGVSQTPSNKVTEKGKYVELRCDPISGHTALYWYRQSLGQGPEFLIYFQGTGAADDSGLPNDRFFAVRPEGSVSTLKIQRTERGDSAVYLCASSFLAGGAPDTQYFGPGTRLTVL.